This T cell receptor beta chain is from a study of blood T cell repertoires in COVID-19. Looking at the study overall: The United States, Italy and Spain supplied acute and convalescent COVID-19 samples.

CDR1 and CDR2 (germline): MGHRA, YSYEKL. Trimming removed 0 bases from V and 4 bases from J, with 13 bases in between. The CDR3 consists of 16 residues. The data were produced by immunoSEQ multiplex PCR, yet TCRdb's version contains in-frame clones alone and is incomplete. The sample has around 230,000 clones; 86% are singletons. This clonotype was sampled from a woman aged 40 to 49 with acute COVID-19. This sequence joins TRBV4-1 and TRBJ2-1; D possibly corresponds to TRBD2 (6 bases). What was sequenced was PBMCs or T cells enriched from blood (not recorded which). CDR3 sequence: CASSQESAGGYNEQFF. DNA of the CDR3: TGCGCCAGCAGCCAAGAAAGCGCCGGGGGATACAATGAGCAGTTCTTC.